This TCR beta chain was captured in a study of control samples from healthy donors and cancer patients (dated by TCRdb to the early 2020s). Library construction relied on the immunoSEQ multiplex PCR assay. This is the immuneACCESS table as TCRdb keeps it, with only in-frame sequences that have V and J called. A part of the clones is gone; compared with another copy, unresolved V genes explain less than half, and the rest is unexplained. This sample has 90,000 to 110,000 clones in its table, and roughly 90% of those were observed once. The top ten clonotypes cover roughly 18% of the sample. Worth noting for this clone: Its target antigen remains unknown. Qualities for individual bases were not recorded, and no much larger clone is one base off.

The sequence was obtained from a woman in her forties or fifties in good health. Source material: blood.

The CDR3 here reads CASSLEGLSTDTQYF. The nucleotides read TGTGCCAGCAGCCTAGAAGGGCTTAGCACAGATACGCAGTATTTT. The V and J genes are TRBV14 and TRBJ2-3; the D gene is not confidently resolved. The CDR3 spans 15 residues, from the cysteine through the phenylalanine. Only the CDR3 DNA stays, 45 bases, in frame from base 1. The V end loses 4 bases and the J end loses 0 bases, and a stretch of 11 bases separates them. In the germline V gene, CDR1 corresponds to SGHDN and CDR2 to FVKESK.